The 29 T cell receptor beta chains in this list originate from one sample, sequenced in a study of shared clonotypes between healthy human individuals. Only in-frame clones appear in the TCRdb table, and some are missing; sequencing was by immunoSEQ multiplex PCR. The sample lists a few million clones; around 93% were seen once. Source material: naive CD4+ T cells from PBMCs. Subset indicated: CD45RA+ positively selected. These receptors were collected from a man younger than 35 in good health. Some clones in this sample may be carry-over from other donors' samples.

The chain recombines TRBV19 with TRBJ2-6, with D possibly matching TRBD2 (5 bases). Trimming cost V 5 bases and J 2 bases, with 13 bases left between them. Germline V CDR1 and CDR2: LNHDA, SQIVND (reference sequence). The CDR3 loop spans 16 amino acids. CDR3 in DNA: TGTGCCAGTAGTTGGGCGGGTAGAACTGGGGCCAACGTCCTGACTTTC. Translation gives CASSWAGRTGANVLTF. Based on the CDR3 plus reference TRBV19 and TRBJ2-6, the full variable domain is DGGITQSPKYLFRKEGQNVTLSCEQNLNHDAMYWYRQDPGQGLRLIYYSQIVNDFQKGDIAEGYSVSREKKESFPLTVTSAQKNPTAFYLCASSWAGRTGANVLTFGAGSRLTVL.

The chain recombines TRBV4-1 with TRBJ2-1; 13 bases fit TRBD2. With V trimmed by 1 base and J by 0 bases, 3 bases remained unmatched. Germline V gives CDR1 MGHRA, CDR2 YSYEKL. The CDR3 loop spans 18 amino acids. Here the CDR3 reads CASSQGLAGGLSYNEQFF. CDR3 nucleotides: TGCGCCAGCAGCCAAGGACTAGCGGGAGGACTCTCCTACAATGAGCAGTTCTTC.

In its sample, this clone was seen once. The chain has TRBV5-4 and TRBJ2-7; 10 bases align to TRBD1. This CDR3 has 13 residues. Germline CDR1 SGHNT, CDR2 YYREEE (reference sequence). V trimming: 6 bases; J trimming: 6 bases; junction bases outside the gene matches: 6. The CDR3 DNA is TGTGCCAGCACCCTCGACAGGGGGCGCGAGCAGTACTTC. Amino acid sequence: CASTLDRGREQYF.

This clone has only a few counts. The sample holds other DNA sequences that translate to the same CDR3. This rearrangement joins TRBV5-1 to TRBJ1-1; 7 nucleotides line up with TRBD1. Germline CDR1 is SGHRS and CDR2 is YFSETQ. This CDR3 is built from 14 residues. Trimming removed 4 bases from V and 2 bases from J; junction bases left unmatched: 5. The CDR3 nucleotides read TGCGCCAGCAGCCAAGGGACAGTTAACACTGAAGCTTTCTTT. The encoded protein is CASSQGTVNTEAFF.

The gene calls are TRBV5-1 and TRBJ2-7; TRBD1 matches at 8 bases. Germline V gene lookup returns CDR1 SGHRS and CDR2 YFSETQ. The V gene end was trimmed by 4 bases and the J gene end by 5 bases; junction bases not matched to a gene: 5. The CDR3 loop spans 13 amino acids. The CDR3 reads CASSKGQADEQYF. The CDR3 DNA reads as TGCGCCAGCAGCAAGGGACAGGCCGACGAGCAGTACTTC.

CDR3 DNA: TGCGCCAGCCCGGGGGCAAGGGGGCTAGGGGATACGCAGTATTTT. As protein: CASPGARGLGDTQYF. The chain couples TRBV5-1 to TRBJ2-3; TRBD1 might be the D (7 bases). Trimming pared 7 bases from V and 6 bases from J, leaving 21 bases between. The length of the CDR3 is 15 residues. The germline CDR1 and CDR2 sequences are SGHRS and YFSETQ.

The chain employs TRBV30 and TRBJ1-3, with 9 bases identical to TRBD1. V shed 3 bases, J shed 4 bases, and the junction held 7 bases outside the gene matches. Germline assignment: CDR1 GTSNPN and CDR2 SVGIG (reference sequence). This CDR3 is 15 amino acids long. The CDR3 protein is CAWRETGGAGNTIYF. In nucleotides, the CDR3 is TGTGCCTGGAGAGAAACAGGGGGCGCGGGAAACACCATATATTTT.

The J gene is TRBJ2-3, the V gene TRBV27; D remains ambiguous. This CDR3 region has 15 residues. Germline loops: CDR1 MNHEY, CDR2 SMNVEV (reference sequence). V was trimmed by 2 bases and J by 0 bases, leaving 9 bases between them. The DNA for the CDR3 is TGTGCCAGCAGTTTAGGACCCCATAGCACAGATACGCAGTATTTT. The encoded protein is CASSLGPHSTDTQYF.

V usage is TRBV15 and J usage is TRBJ2-5, with a tentative D call TRBD2 (6 bases). Germline CDR1 LNHNV, CDR2 YYDKDF (reference sequence). The V and J ends lost 3 bases and 5 bases respectively, with 22 bases between them. The length of the CDR3 is 17 residues. CDR3 sequence reads: CATSSYPRRSGGETQYF. CDR3 DNA sequence: TGTGCCACCAGCAGTTACCCAAGACGTAGCGGAGGGGAGACCCAGTACTTC.

This clone was observed once. In nucleotides, the CDR3 is TGTGCCAGCAGTGAAAAAGCGGGGGGCACAGATACGCAGTATTTT. Residues: CASSEKAGGTDTQYF. The chain combines TRBV6-1 with TRBJ2-3; 8 nucleotides align to TRBD2. Trimming removed 2 bases from V and 1 base from J; junction bases left unmatched: 2. The CDR3 runs to 15 residues. Per germline, CDR1 MNHNS and CDR2 SASEGT.

The V gene is TRBV14, the J gene TRBJ2-5; 14 nucleotides match TRBD2. After removal of 1 base from V and 1 base from J, the junction contained 5 bases not matched to a gene. The CDR3 consists of 18 residues. Germline CDR1 SGHDN, CDR2 FVKESK. CDR3: CASSQGGLAGGIQETQYF. CDR3 sequence (DNA): TGTGCCAGCAGCCAAGGTGGACTAGCGGGAGGAATCCAAGAGACCCAGTACTTC.

V usage is TRBV5-1 and J usage is TRBJ2-3, with 7 bases lining up with TRBD1. Germline V CDR1 and CDR2: SGHRS, YFSETQ. The ends lost 4 bases at V and 1 base at J; junction bases unmatched: 9. The CDR3 covers 16 residues. DNA of the CDR3: TGCGCCAGCAGCCCCCCCCGACAGGGCGGCACAGATACGCAGTATTTT. It codes for CASSPPRQGGTDTQYF.

The rearrangement links TRBV6-5 to TRBJ1-3; D remains unclear. CDR3 length equals 14 residues. Trimming left V 2 bases short and J 3 bases short, with 8 bases between. Germline CDR1 reads MNHEY; CDR2 reads SVGAGI. CDR3 DNA sequence: TGTGCCAGCAGTTACCAGGCAGATGGAAACACCATATATTTT. Residues: CASSYQADGNTIYF.

The rearrangement joins TRBV6-5 to TRBJ1-1; unclear D gene. Germline CDR1 reads MNHEY; CDR2 reads SVGAGI. CDR3 size: 15 residues. The ends were cut back, 2 bases at V and 0 bases at J, with 10 bases in the middle. CDR3 region: CASSYQPAVNTEAFF. CDR3 nucleotides: TGTGCCAGCAGTTACCAGCCCGCGGTGAACACTGAAGCTTTCTTT.

Turning to this clone: Other DNA sequences in this sample translate to the same CDR3. The rearrangement uses TRBV9 and TRBJ2-1; 8 bases match TRBD2. The CDR3 has 15 residues. Trimming took 2 bases from V and 4 from J; bases not matched to a gene: 5. Germline V gene data show CDR1 as SGDLS and CDR2 as YYNGEE. The CDR3 bases are TGTGCCAGCAGCGTCGCTAGCGGGTTTTACAATGAGCAGTTCTTC. Protein product: CASSVASGFYNEQFF.

The CDR3 loop is CATRRDRASNQPQHF. CDR3 DNA: TGTGCCACCCGACGGGACAGAGCTAGCAATCAGCCCCAGCATTTT. This rearrangement joins TRBV15 to TRBJ1-5; 7 bases are a match to TRBD1. Germline V gene data show CDR1 as LNHNV and CDR2 as YYDKDF (reference sequence). The CDR3 is 15 amino acids. Trimming took 8 bases from V and 0 from J; bases not matched to a gene: 7.

CDR3 sequence reads: CASSLALDRKAKNIQYF. The CDR3 DNA reads as TGTGCCAGCAGCTTAGCGTTAGACAGAAAAGCCAAAAACATTCAGTACTTC. This chain uses TRBV7-7 with TRBJ2-4; D perhaps matches TRBD1 (5 bases). Germline assignment: CDR1 SSHAT and CDR2 FNYEAQ (reference sequence). The CDR3 has 17 amino acids. Trimming shortened V by 0 bases and J by 0 bases, and 12 bases separated the two germline ends.

This rearrangement joins TRBV5-5 to TRBJ2-7; possible D gene TRBD1, 6 bases. The CDR3 runs 14 residues. Germline-derived CDR1 and CDR2 are SGHKS and YYEKEE (reference sequence). Trimming removed 4 bases from V and 0 bases from J, with 11 bases in between. The CDR3, as DNA: TGTGCCAGCAGCAAGGGACACCGCTCCTACGAGCAGTACTTC. This encodes CASSKGHRSYEQYF.

V is TRBV11-2 and J is TRBJ1-1; 8 bases line up with TRBD1. The J segment lost 3 bases and the V segment lost 5 bases, leaving 8 bases of the junction unmatched. The CDR3 is 15 residues long. Germline CDR1 SGHAT, CDR2 FQNNGV. The CDR3 DNA reads TGTGCCAGCAGCCCCCGGGACAGGATTCACACTGAAGCTTTCTTT. It translates to CASSPRDRIHTEAFF. The full variable domain, completed using reference TRBV11-2 and TRBJ1-1, is EAGVAQSPRYKIIEKRQSVAFWCNPISGHATLYWYQQILGQGPKLLIQFQNNGVVDDSQLPKDRFSAERLKGVDSTLKIQPAKLEDSAVYLCASSPRDRIHTEAFFGQGTRLTVV.

The chain couples TRBV28 to TRBJ1-2, with TRBD1 identical over 11 bases. The CDR3 length is 17 residues. Germline V lookup: CDR1 MDHEN, CDR2 SYDVKM. With 2 bases clipped from V and 5 bases from J, the junction kept 10 bases outside the gene matches. The CDR3 DNA is TGTGCCAGCAGTTTAGCAACGGGACAGGGGGTTCGGTATGGCTACACCTTC. Its protein is CASSLATGQGVRYGYTF.

The rearrangement links TRBV2 to TRBJ2-2; D remains unclear. The germline V and J ends were trimmed by 4 bases and 4 bases, with 7 bases remaining between them. CDR1 SNHLY and CDR2 FYNNEI come from the germline V gene. The CDR3 is 13 amino acids. The DNA of the CDR3 is TGTGCCAGCAGTGCTGATTTCACCGGGGAGCTGTTTTTT. This gives the protein CASSADFTGELFF.

This sequence joins TRBV6-5 and TRBJ1-4; possible D gene TRBD1, 6 bases. Germline lookup yields CDR1 MNHEY and CDR2 SVGAGI. V was clipped by 0 bases and J by 7 bases, with 15 bases between them. This CDR3 spans 16 amino acids. DNA of the CDR3: TGTGCCAGCAGTTACTCGACCCACAGGGCGGGTGAAAAACTGTTTTTT. It yields the protein CASSYSTHRAGEKLFF.

The chain employs TRBV10-3 and TRBJ1-2; TRBD1 is a possible D gene (6 bases). CDR1 is ENHRY and CDR2 is SYGVKD in the germline V gene. The CDR3 has 13 amino acids. Trimming cost V 2 bases and J 8 bases, with 12 bases left between them. The CDR3: CAISEQGTGGYTF. CDR3 in DNA: TGTGCCATCAGTGAGCAGGGGACGGGAGGCTACACCTTC.

CDR3: CASSTDRVQETQYF. CDR3 nucleotides: TGCGCCAGCAGTACGGACAGGGTCCAAGAGACCCAGTACTTC. The V gene is TRBV5-1, the J gene TRBJ2-5; 8 positions match TRBD1. The CDR3 loop spans 14 amino acids. Germline lookup yields CDR1 SGHRS and CDR2 YFSETQ. Trimming at V came to 5 bases and at J to 1 base, leaving 4 bases not matched to a gene.

The rearrangement links TRBV2 to TRBJ1-2, with a weak D call TRBD1 (5 bases). Trimming removed 3 bases from V and 3 bases from J, with 20 bases in between. The CDR3 has 17 amino acids. Germline-derived CDR1 and CDR2 are SNHLY and FYNNEI. CDR3 nucleotide sequence: TGTGCCAGCAGTGATAGGGACGATTGGGGGGAGGACTATGGCTACACCTTC. It specifies CASSDRDDWGEDYGYTF.

With regard to this clone: This same CDR3 is encoded by further DNA sequences in the sample. This chain links TRBV7-2 with TRBJ2-6; D is unclear. This CDR3 spans 14 amino acids. The V end was cut by 5 bases, the J end by 0 bases, with 5 bases between. Germline V gives CDR1 SGHTA, CDR2 FQGNSA. The CDR3 coding sequence is TGTGCCAGCAGCCGCGACTCTGGGGCCAACGTCCTGACTTTC. Protein: CASSRDSGANVLTF.

This rearrangement joins TRBV7-2 to TRBJ1-2, with D hard to call. Deletions cut 5 bases from V and 10 bases from J, with 20 bases between. Per the germline V gene, CDR1 is SGHTA and CDR2 is FQGNSA. This CDR3 is built from 14 residues. The CDR3 region is CASSLLQNSDLYTF. CDR3 DNA: TGTGCCAGCAGCCTACTACAAAATTCGGACCTCTACACCTTC.

The count of this clone is one. The chain uses TRBV7-9 and TRBJ2-7; D uncertain. Germline assignment: CDR1 SEHNR and CDR2 FQNEAQ (reference sequence). Trimming pared 5 bases from V and 3 bases from J, leaving 14 bases between. The CDR3 spans 14 residues. This chain's CDR3 is CASSPTLLNYEQYF. The CDR3 nucleotides are TGTGCCAGCAGCCCGACACTACTTAACTACGAGCAGTACTTC.

The V and J genes are TRBV2 and TRBJ2-6, with 8 bases aligning to TRBD1. Germline V lookup: CDR1 SNHLY, CDR2 FYNNEI. After removal of 4 bases from V and 2 bases from J, the junction contained 4 bases not matched to a gene. CDR3 length: 16 residues. This CDR3 reads CASSAPGQAGANVLTF. The CDR3 nucleotides read TGTGCCAGCAGTGCACCGGGACAGGCTGGGGCCAACGTCCTGACTTTC.